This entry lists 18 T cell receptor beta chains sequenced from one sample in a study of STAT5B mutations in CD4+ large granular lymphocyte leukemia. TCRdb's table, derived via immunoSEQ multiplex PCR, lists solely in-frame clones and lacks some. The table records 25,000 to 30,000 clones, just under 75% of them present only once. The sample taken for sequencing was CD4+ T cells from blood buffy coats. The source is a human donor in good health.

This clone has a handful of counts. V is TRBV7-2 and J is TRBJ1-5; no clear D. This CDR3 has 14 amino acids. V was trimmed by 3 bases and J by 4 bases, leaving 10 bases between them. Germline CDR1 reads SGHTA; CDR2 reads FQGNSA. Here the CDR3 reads CASSFLGGNQPQHF. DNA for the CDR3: TGTGCCAGCAGCTTCCTGGGAGGGAATCAGCCCCAGCATTTT.

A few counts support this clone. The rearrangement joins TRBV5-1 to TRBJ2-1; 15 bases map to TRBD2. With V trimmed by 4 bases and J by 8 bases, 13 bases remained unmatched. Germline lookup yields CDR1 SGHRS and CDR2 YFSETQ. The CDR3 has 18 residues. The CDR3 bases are TGCGCCAGCAGCCGAGGGGGACTAGCGGGAGGTCTGGTTGATGAGCAGTTCTTC. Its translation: CASSRGGLAGGLVDEQFF.

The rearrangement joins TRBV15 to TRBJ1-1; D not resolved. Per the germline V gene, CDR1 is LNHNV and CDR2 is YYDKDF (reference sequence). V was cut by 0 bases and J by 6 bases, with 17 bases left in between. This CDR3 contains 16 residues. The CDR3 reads CATSRDIVWGASEAFF. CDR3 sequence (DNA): TGTGCCACCAGCAGAGACATAGTATGGGGAGCCTCTGAAGCTTTCTTT.

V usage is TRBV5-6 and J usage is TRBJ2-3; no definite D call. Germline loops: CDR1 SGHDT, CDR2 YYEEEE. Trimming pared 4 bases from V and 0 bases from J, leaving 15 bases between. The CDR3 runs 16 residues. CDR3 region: CASSPTRRMSTDTQYF. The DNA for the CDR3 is TGTGCCAGCAGCCCGACTCGGCGGATGAGCACAGATACGCAGTATTTT.

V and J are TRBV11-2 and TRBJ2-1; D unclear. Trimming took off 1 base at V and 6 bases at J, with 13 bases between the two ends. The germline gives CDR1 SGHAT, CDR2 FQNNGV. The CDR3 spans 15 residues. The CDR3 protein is CASSLVGSSGNEQFF. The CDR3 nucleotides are TGTGCCAGCAGCTTAGTCGGGTCCTCGGGCAATGAGCAGTTCTTC.

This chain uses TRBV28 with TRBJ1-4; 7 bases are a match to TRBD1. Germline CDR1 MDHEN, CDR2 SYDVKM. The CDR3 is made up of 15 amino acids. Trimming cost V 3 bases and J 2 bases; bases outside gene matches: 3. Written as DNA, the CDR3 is TGTGCCAGCAGTTTTGGGGGACAGACTAATGAAAAACTGTTTTTT. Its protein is CASSFGGQTNEKLFF.

For the CDR3, the DNA is TGTGCCAGCTCAGAGGGTGGGAACAATCAGCCCCAGCATTTT. It encodes CASSEGGNNQPQHF. The chain recombines TRBV18 with TRBJ1-5; no clear D gene. Germline V gives CDR1 KGHSH, CDR2 LQKENI. With 5 bases removed from V and 3 bases from J, the gap between germline ends came to 11 bases. This CDR3 has 14 residues.

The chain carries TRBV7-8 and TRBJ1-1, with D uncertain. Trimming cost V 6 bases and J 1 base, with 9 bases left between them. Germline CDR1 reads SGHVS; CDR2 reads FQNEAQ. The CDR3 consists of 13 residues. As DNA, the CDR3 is TGTGCCAGCAGTAAGGGCGGGAACACTGAAGCTTTCTTT. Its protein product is CASSKGGNTEAFF.

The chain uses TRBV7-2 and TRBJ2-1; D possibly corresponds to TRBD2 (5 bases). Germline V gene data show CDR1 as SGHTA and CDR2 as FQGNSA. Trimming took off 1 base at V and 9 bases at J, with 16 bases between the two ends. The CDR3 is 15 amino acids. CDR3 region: CASSLVLQLAGEQFF. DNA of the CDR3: TGTGCCAGCAGCTTAGTTCTTCAGCTAGCTGGTGAGCAGTTCTTC.

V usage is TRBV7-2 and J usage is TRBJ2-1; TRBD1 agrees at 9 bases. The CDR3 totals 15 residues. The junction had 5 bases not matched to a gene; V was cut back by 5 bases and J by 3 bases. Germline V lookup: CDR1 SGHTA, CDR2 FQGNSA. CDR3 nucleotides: TGTGCCAGCAGCCCTACAGGGGGCTTCTACAATGAGCAGTTCTTC. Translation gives CASSPTGGFYNEQFF.

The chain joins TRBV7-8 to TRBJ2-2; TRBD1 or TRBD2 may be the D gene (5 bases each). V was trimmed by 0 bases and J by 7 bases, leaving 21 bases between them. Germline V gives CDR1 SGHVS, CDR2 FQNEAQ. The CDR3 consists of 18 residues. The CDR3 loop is CASSLALSKRGVHGELFF. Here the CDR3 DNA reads TGTGCCAGCAGCTTAGCGCTAAGCAAGCGAGGGGTCCACGGGGAGCTGTTTTTT.

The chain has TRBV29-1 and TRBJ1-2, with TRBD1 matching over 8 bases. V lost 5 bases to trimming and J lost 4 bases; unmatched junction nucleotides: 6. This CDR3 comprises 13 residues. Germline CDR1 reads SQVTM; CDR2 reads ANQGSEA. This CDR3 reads CSVYGQGSYGYTF. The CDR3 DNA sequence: TGCAGCGTTTATGGACAGGGATCCTATGGCTACACCTTC.

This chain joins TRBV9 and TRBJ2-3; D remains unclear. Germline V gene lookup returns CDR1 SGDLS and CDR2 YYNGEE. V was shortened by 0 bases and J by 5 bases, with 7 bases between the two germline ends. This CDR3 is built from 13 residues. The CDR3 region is CASSVAGGDTQYF. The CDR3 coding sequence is TGTGCCAGCAGCGTAGCGGGTGGAGATACGCAGTATTTT.

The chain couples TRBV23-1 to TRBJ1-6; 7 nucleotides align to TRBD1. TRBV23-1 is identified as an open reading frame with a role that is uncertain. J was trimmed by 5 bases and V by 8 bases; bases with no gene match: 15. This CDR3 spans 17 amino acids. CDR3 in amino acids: CASLPPTGTVDNSPLHF. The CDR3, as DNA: TGCGCCAGCCTTCCACCGACCGGGACAGTTGATAATTCACCCCTCCACTTT.

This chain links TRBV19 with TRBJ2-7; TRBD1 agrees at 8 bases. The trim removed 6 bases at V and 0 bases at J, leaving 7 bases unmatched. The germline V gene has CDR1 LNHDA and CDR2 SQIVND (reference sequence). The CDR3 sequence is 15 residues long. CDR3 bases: TGTGCCAGTAGCCTCAGGACAGGGTTCTCCTACGAGCAGTACTTC. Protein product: CASSLRTGFSYEQYF. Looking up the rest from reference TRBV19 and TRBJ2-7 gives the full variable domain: DGGITQSPKYLFRKEGQNVTLSCEQNLNHDAMYWYRQDPGQGLRLIYYSQIVNDFQKGDIAEGYSVSREKKESFPLTVTSAQKNPTAFYLCASSLRTGFSYEQYFGPGTRLTVT.

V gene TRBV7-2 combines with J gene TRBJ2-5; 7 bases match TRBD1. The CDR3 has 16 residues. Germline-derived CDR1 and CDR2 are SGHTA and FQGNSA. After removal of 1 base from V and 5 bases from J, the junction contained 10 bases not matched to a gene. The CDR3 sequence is CASSLVVTGVPETQYF. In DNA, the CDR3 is TGTGCCAGCAGCTTAGTAGTCACAGGGGTCCCTGAGACCCAGTACTTC.

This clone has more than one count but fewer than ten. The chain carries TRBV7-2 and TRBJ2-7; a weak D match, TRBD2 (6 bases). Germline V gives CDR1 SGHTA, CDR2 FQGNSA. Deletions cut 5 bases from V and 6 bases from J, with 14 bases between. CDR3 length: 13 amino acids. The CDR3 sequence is CASSPGGSREQYF. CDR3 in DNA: TGTGCCAGCAGCCCCGGGGGTTCCCGCGAGCAGTACTTC. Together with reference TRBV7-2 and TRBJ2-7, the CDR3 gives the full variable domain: GAGVSQSPSNKVTEKGKDVELRCDPISGHTALYWYRQSLGQGLEFLIYFQGNSAPDKSGLPSDRFSAERTGGSVSTLTIQRTQQEDSAVYLCASSPGGSREQYFGPGTRLTVT.

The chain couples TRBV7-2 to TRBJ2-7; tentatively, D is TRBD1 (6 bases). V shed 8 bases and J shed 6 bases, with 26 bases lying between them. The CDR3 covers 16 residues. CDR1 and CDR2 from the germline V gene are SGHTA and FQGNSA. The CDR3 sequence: CASGARRGGAFPEQYF. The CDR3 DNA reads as TGTGCCAGCGGTGCACGGCGTGGGGGCGCGTTTCCCGAGCAGTACTTC.